This T cell receptor (beta chain) appears in the sequencing data of a study of OX40 agonist ivuxolimab in advanced cancers. The study's findings and limits: Some patients who did not respond also had low normalized T-cell clonal expansion.

This CDR3 spans 13 amino acids. Trimming removed 6 bases from V and 1 base from J, with 9 bases in between. Germline CDR1 reads MDHEN; CDR2 reads SYDVKM. TCRdb's copy holds only in-frame clones and misses some; the assay was immunoSEQ multiplex PCR. The sample records about 55,000 clones, more than 75% being singletons. Notes on this clone: What it binds is not known.

The V and J genes are TRBV28 and TRBJ1-1; D uncertain. This sequence originates from an adult with an advanced solid tumor such as melanoma, head and neck, liver or kidney cancer. Here the sequenced sample was CD4+ or CD8+ T cells sorted from blood, taken in a trial of the OX40 agonist ivuxolimab. In DNA, the CDR3 is TGTGCCAGCAGCCCGTACGGGAACACTGAAGCTTTCTTT. As protein: CASSPYGNTEAFF.